The 15 T cell receptor beta chains given below trace back to one sample, sequenced in a study of cytomegalovirus exposure and HLA in healthy donors. PCR amplification relied on 60 Vbeta primers (plus 13 Jbeta primers). Profiled with immunoSEQ multiplex PCR; TCRdb holds only in-frame clones, not every one. The table includes roughly 200,000 clones, approximately 85% detected once. What was sequenced was PBMCs. The receptors were gathered from a girl between 10 and 17 years old in good health and CMV-seropositive.

A word on this clone: In the same sample, other DNA sequences code for this CDR3. The CDR3 DNA reads as TGTGCCAGCAGCCTGGACAGGGGAGCCTACGAGCAGTACTTC. Its translation: CASSLDRGAYEQYF. This chain uses TRBV7-2 with TRBJ2-7, with 9 bases lining up with TRBD1. CDR3 length: 14 amino acids. V lost 5 bases to trimming and J lost 2 bases; unmatched junction nucleotides: 4. CDR1 is SGHTA, CDR2 FQGNSA, per germline.

The genes are TRBV19 and TRBJ1-1, with D hard to call. Deletions cut 5 bases from V and 0 bases from J, with 10 bases between. CDR3 length: 14 residues. The germline V gene has CDR1 LNHDA and CDR2 SQIVND (reference sequence). CDR3 in amino acids: CASSPTLMNTEAFF. CDR3 DNA sequence: TGTGCCAGTAGTCCGACACTGATGAACACTGAAGCTTTCTTT.

The chain combines TRBV30 with TRBJ1-1, with D hard to call. Germline V CDR1 and CDR2: GTSNPN, SVGIG (reference sequence). The CDR3 spans 15 residues. The V end was cut by 0 bases, the J end by 1 base, with 12 bases between. The CDR3 DNA reads as TGTGCCTGGAGTGTACAGCTGTCCAGGAACACTGAAGCTTTCTTT. Encoded protein: CAWSVQLSRNTEAFF.

Turning to this clone: Other DNA sequences in this sample translate to the same CDR3. This rearrangement joins TRBV5-1 to TRBJ2-3; TRBD2 matches 11 bases. Per the germline V gene, CDR1 is SGHRS and CDR2 is YFSETQ. This CDR3 is built from 15 residues. V shed 4 bases and J 1 base; nucleotides not matched to a gene: 2. This CDR3 reads CASSPGLAGTDTQYF. The CDR3 region has the DNA TGCGCCAGCAGCCCGGGACTAGCGGGCACAGATACGCAGTATTTT. Combining the CDR3 with reference TRBV5-1 and TRBJ2-3 gives the whole variable domain KAGVTQTPRYLIKTRGQQVTLSCSPISGHRSVSWYQQTPGQGLQFLFEYFSETQRNKGNFPGRFSGRQFSNSRSEMNVSTLELGDSALYLCASSPGLAGTDTQYFGPGTRLTVL.

The rearrangement links TRBV6-5 to TRBJ1-2, with 9 bases lining up with TRBD1. In germline, CDR1 is MNHEY, CDR2 SVGAGI. V lost 2 bases and J lost 8; bases outside the gene matches: 6. The CDR3 covers 14 residues. The CDR3 DNA follows: TGTGCCAGCAGTTACACAGGGGGCGCCCGGGGCTACACCTTC. This encodes CASSYTGGARGYTF.

The chain links TRBV19 to TRBJ2-2, with 8 bases lining up with TRBD1. CDR3 length equals 12 residues. The ends lost 7 bases at V and 8 bases at J; junction bases unmatched: 3. Germline V CDR1 and CDR2: LNHDA, SQIVND (reference sequence). CDR3 nucleotides: TGTGCCAGTACCAGGGGGCTAGGGGAGCTGTTTTTT. Translating it yields CASTRGLGELFF.

This sequence joins TRBV27 and TRBJ1-2; 8 bases align to TRBD1. The CDR3 is made up of 15 amino acids. The J segment lost 4 bases and the V segment lost 6 bases, leaving 10 bases of the junction unmatched. The germline V gene has CDR1 MNHEY and CDR2 SMNVEV (reference sequence). CDR3 residues: CASSLTSGGGYGYTF. CDR3 in DNA: TGTGCCAGCAGCTTGACTTCAGGGGGCGGCTATGGCTACACCTTC.

This clone has a handful of counts. The chain joins TRBV9 to TRBJ2-2, with a weak D call TRBD2 (5 bases). V dropped 7 bases and J dropped 2 bases, with 9 bases sitting between them. CDR1 is SGDLS and CDR2 is YYNGEE in the germline V gene. This CDR3 is 13 amino acids long. CDR3 nucleotides: TGTGCCAGCGAGGGCCACAACACCGGGGAGCTGTTTTTT. It translates to CASEGHNTGELFF. Based on the CDR3 plus reference TRBV9 and TRBJ2-2, the full variable domain is DSGVTQTPKHLITATGQRVTLRCSPRSGDLSVYWYQQSLDQGLQFLIQYYNGEERAKGNILERFSAQQFPDLHSELNLSSLELGDSALYFCASEGHNTGELFFGEGSRLTVL.

The chain combines TRBV7-2 with TRBJ2-7; 9 positions match TRBD1. The germline V gene has CDR1 SGHTA and CDR2 FQGNSA. Trimming removed 5 bases from V and 2 bases from J; junction bases left unmatched: 7. The CDR3 is made up of 15 amino acids. The CDR3 DNA sequence: TGTGCCAGCAGCCCGGACCGGGACAGGGCCTACGAGCAGTACTTC. Translating gives CASSPDRDRAYEQYF.

This chain joins TRBV2 and TRBJ1-4, with D perhaps TRBD1 (5 bases). This CDR3 spans 13 amino acids. The germline V gene has CDR1 SNHLY and CDR2 FYNNEI. With 6 bases removed from V and 4 bases from J, the gap between germline ends came to 9 bases. CDR3 nucleotides: TGTGCCAGCAGGACAGAGATTAATGAAAAACTGTTTTTT. It specifies CASRTEINEKLFF.

In this sample, this clone turned up a few times. J is TRBJ2-2 and V is TRBV10-1; weak D call: TRBD2 (6 bases). The V end lost 4 bases, the J end lost 4 bases, and 13 bases lay between the germline ends. Looked up from germline, CDR1 is WNHNN and CDR2 is SYGVQD (reference sequence). This CDR3 comprises 15 residues. In DNA form, the CDR3 reads TGCGCCAGCAGTGTCGGTGGACTAATCACCGGGGAGCTGTTTTTT. Its protein is CASSVGGLITGELFF.

The CDR3 spells CASTPGSGGRSNQPQHF. CDR3 in DNA: TGTGCCAGTACCCCAGGTTCGGGGGGTAGGAGCAATCAGCCCCAGCATTTT. The rearrangement uses TRBV19 and TRBJ1-5; perhaps TRBD1 as D (5 bases). The CDR3 extends over 17 amino acids. Germline CDR1 reads LNHDA; CDR2 reads SQIVND (reference sequence). The V and J ends lost 7 bases and 1 base respectively, with 20 bases between them.

CDR3 sequence: CATRTGTNTGELFF. CDR3 DNA: TGTGCCACCCGGACAGGCACGAACACCGGGGAGCTGTTTTTT. The V call is TRBV19, the J call TRBJ2-2; 7 nucleotides agree with TRBD1. CDR1 is LNHDA and CDR2 is SQIVND in the germline V gene (reference sequence). This CDR3 has 14 amino acids. V dropped 10 bases and J dropped 0; count of bases not matched to a gene: 5.

The chain uses TRBV10-3 and TRBJ2-6, with D maybe TRBD2 (6 bases). The CDR3 has 13 amino acids. Germline V gene sequence: CDR1 ENHRY, CDR2 SYGVKD. V was cut by 10 bases and J by 2 bases, with 9 bases left in between. CDR3 region: CATGGAGANVLTF. In DNA form, the CDR3 reads TGTGCCACCGGGGGAGCTGGGGCCAACGTCCTGACTTTC.

The chain links TRBV7-8 to TRBJ2-1, with TRBD2 identical over 7 bases. The junction had 7 bases not matched to a gene; V was cut back by 7 bases and J by 1 base. Germline V lookup: CDR1 SGHVS, CDR2 FQNEAQ. This CDR3 region has 15 residues. The CDR3: CASTWEGKSYNEQFF. DNA of the CDR3: TGTGCCAGCACCTGGGAGGGGAAGTCCTACAATGAGCAGTTCTTC.